The rows below give T cell receptor beta chains drawn from one sample of a study of blood T cell repertoires in COVID-19. Using immunoSEQ multiplex PCR, the repertoire was profiled, and TCRdb retains in-frame clones only, with some absent. Of some 310,000 clones in the sample, roughly 90% were seen once. The sequenced sample consisted of peripheral blood. These receptors originate from a woman aged 25 to 45 with COVID-19, enrolled during active disease. The CDR3 runs from the conserved cysteine through the conserved F or W. D genes are given only for firm matches. Clone size is given for some rows only: seen once, a few or many times, or a class if the clone is expanded.

v_call: TRBV24-1; j_call: TRBJ1-5; clone_size: .; d_call: .; cdr3_nt: TGTGCCACCAGTGACCGTTTTAGCAATCAGCCCCAGCATTTT; cdr3_aa: CATSDRFSNQPQHF
v_call: TRBV5-6; j_call: TRBJ2-1; clone_size: .; d_call: TRBD2; cdr3_nt: TGTGCCAGCAGCCCCAAACTAGCGGGGTCCTACAATGAGCAGTTCTTC; cdr3_aa: CASSPKLAGSYNEQFF
v_call: TRBV6-6; j_call: TRBJ2-5; clone_size: .; d_call: TRBD1; cdr3_nt: TGTGCCAGCAGAACCGGACAGGGGTACTTACAAGAGACCCAGTACTTC; cdr3_aa: CASRTGQGYLQETQYF
v_call: TRBV14; j_call: TRBJ1-2; clone_size: .; d_call: .; cdr3_nt: TGTGCCAGCAGCCTTAAGAGGGTTAGCGGCCCCGATGGCTACACCTTC; cdr3_aa: CASSLKRVSGPDGYTF
v_call: TRBV18; j_call: TRBJ1-1; clone_size: .; d_call: .; cdr3_nt: TGTGCCAGCTCACTGGAGGGGTACGGCACTGAAGCTTTCTTT; cdr3_aa: CASSLEGYGTEAFF
v_call: TRBV10-3; j_call: TRBJ2-7; clone_size: .; d_call: .; cdr3_nt: TGTGCCATCAGTGAGTATGCAGGGGAGTCCTACGAGCAGTACTTC; cdr3_aa: CAISEYAGESYEQYF
v_call: TRBV9; j_call: TRBJ1-3; clone_size: .; d_call: .; cdr3_nt: TGTGCCAGCAGCTCTAACTCTGGAAACACCATATATTTT; cdr3_aa: CASSSNSGNTIYF
v_call: TRBV9; j_call: TRBJ2-7; clone_size: once; d_call: .; cdr3_nt: TGTGCCAGCAGTACAGGGAACCACGAGCAGTACTTC; cdr3_aa: CASSTGNHEQYF
v_call: TRBV9; j_call: TRBJ2-2; clone_size: .; d_call: TRBD2; cdr3_nt: TGTGCCAGCAGCGTAGAGGCGGGAGTGAAGAACGGGGAGCTGTTTTTT; cdr3_aa: CASSVEAGVKNGELFF
v_call: TRBV5-1; j_call: TRBJ1-1; clone_size: few; d_call: TRBD1; cdr3_nt: TGCGCCAGCAGTCAGGGGGCTGGGTCTGAAGCTTTCTTT; cdr3_aa: CASSQGAGSEAFF
v_call: TRBV19; j_call: TRBJ2-7; clone_size: .; d_call: TRBD1; cdr3_nt: TGTGCCAGTAGTATAGCTTGGACAGGGGGCATCGAGCAGTACTTC; cdr3_aa: CASSIAWTGGIEQYF
v_call: TRBV4-1; j_call: TRBJ2-1; clone_size: few; d_call: TRBD2; cdr3_nt: TGCGCCAGCAGCGTCGGGACTAGCGGGAGGGGGGGCTCCTACAATGAGCAGTTCTTC; cdr3_aa: CASSVGTSGRGGSYNEQFF
v_call: TRBV27; j_call: TRBJ1-5; clone_size: .; d_call: TRBD1; cdr3_nt: TGTGCCAGCCGCCCCGGGACAGGGATAAATCAGCCCCAGCATTTT; cdr3_aa: CASRPGTGINQPQHF
v_call: TRBV27; j_call: TRBJ1-2; clone_size: .; d_call: TRBD1; cdr3_nt: TGTGCCAGCAGCGGGACAGGGGGTGTTGGGGGCTACACCTTC; cdr3_aa: CASSGTGGVGGYTF
v_call: TRBV7-8; j_call: TRBJ2-1; clone_size: .; d_call: .; cdr3_nt: TGTGCCAGCAGCTTAGAACAATACAATGAGCAGTTCTTC; cdr3_aa: CASSLEQYNEQFF
v_call: TRBV10-2; j_call: TRBJ1-2; clone_size: .; d_call: .; cdr3_nt: TGCGCCAGCAGTGAGTCTGGGACATTCTATGGCTACACCTTC; cdr3_aa: CASSESGTFYGYTF
v_call: TRBV6-5; j_call: TRBJ2-7; clone_size: few; d_call: .; cdr3_nt: TGTGCCAGCAGTTCTGATTCGGACTCCCCCAGAACGTACTTC; cdr3_aa: CASSSDSDSPRTYF
v_call: TRBV7-2; j_call: TRBJ1-5; clone_size: .; d_call: .; cdr3_nt: TGTGCCAGCAGCCCCGGGGTCTCATATCAGCCCCAGCATTTT; cdr3_aa: CASSPGVSYQPQHF
v_call: TRBV27; j_call: TRBJ1-2; clone_size: .; d_call: TRBD1; cdr3_nt: TGTGCCAGCAGCTGGGACAGGGGGCGGGATGGCTACACCTTC; cdr3_aa: CASSWDRGRDGYTF
v_call: TRBV27; j_call: TRBJ1-1; clone_size: .; d_call: .; cdr3_nt: TGTGCCAGCAGGGAGGCCCGAACGAGGCTGACTGAAGCTTTCTTT; cdr3_aa: CASREARTRLTEAFF
v_call: TRBV5-8; j_call: TRBJ1-1; clone_size: .; d_call: .; cdr3_nt: TGTGCCAGTACTTTCGGTTGGACTGAAGCTTTCTTT; cdr3_aa: CASTFGWTEAFF
v_call: TRBV21-1; j_call: TRBJ2-7; clone_size: once; d_call: .; cdr3_nt: TGTGCCAGCAGCAACATGGGCAGGGGAAGCTGTCGGGAGCAGTACTTC; cdr3_aa: CASSNMGRGSCREQYF
v_call: TRBV4-2; j_call: TRBJ2-7; clone_size: .; d_call: TRBD2; cdr3_nt: TGTGCCAGCAGCCTTAGACTAGCGGAGCCTGTCGAGCAGTACTTC; cdr3_aa: CASSLRLAEPVEQYF
v_call: TRBV5-1; j_call: TRBJ1-1; clone_size: .; d_call: TRBD1; cdr3_nt: TGCGCCAGCAGCTCCAAGACAGGGGAGAACACTGAAGCTTTCTTT; cdr3_aa: CASSSKTGENTEAFF
v_call: TRBV11-2; j_call: TRBJ2-7; clone_size: .; d_call: .; cdr3_nt: TGTGCCAGCAGCTTAAGCGGCGAGCAGTACTTC; cdr3_aa: CASSLSGEQYF
v_call: TRBV11-2; j_call: TRBJ2-5; clone_size: .; d_call: TRBD2; cdr3_nt: TGTGCCAGCAGCTTAGCGGGAGGGCCAGAGACCCAGTACTTC; cdr3_aa: CASSLAGGPETQYF
v_call: TRBV10-3; j_call: TRBJ1-5; clone_size: .; d_call: TRBD1; cdr3_nt: TGTGCCATCAGTGAGACCGGGACAGGGGATCAGCCCCAGCATTTT; cdr3_aa: CAISETGTGDQPQHF
v_call: TRBV6-1; j_call: TRBJ2-2; clone_size: .; d_call: TRBD2; cdr3_nt: TGTGCCAGCAGTGAAATAGGGAGGGCAGAGGGAAACACCGGGGAGCTGTTTTTT; cdr3_aa: CASSEIGRAEGNTGELFF
v_call: TRBV6-5; j_call: TRBJ1-2; clone_size: few; d_call: .; cdr3_nt: TGTGCCAGCTGGCAGGGGATCTCTGGCTACACCTTC; cdr3_aa: CASWQGISGYTF
v_call: TRBV19; j_call: TRBJ2-5; clone_size: .; d_call: .; cdr3_nt: TGTGCCAGCGACGGAGGGCAGCAAGAGACCCAGTACTTC; cdr3_aa: CASDGGQQETQYF
v_call: TRBV4-1; j_call: TRBJ2-2; clone_size: .; d_call: TRBD1; cdr3_nt: TGCGCCAGCAGCCATGACAGGGGAGGGAACACCGGGGAGCTGTTTTTT; cdr3_aa: CASSHDRGGNTGELFF
v_call: TRBV20-1; j_call: TRBJ1-6; clone_size: .; d_call: .; cdr3_nt: TGCAGTGCTAGTCCAATGCCAACGGGAGGAATTCGCAATTCACCCCTCCACTTT; cdr3_aa: CSASPMPTGGIRNSPLHF
v_call: TRBV10-3; j_call: TRBJ1-5; clone_size: .; d_call: .; cdr3_nt: TGTGCCATGCGACAGGACATCAATCAGCCCCAGCATTTT; cdr3_aa: CAMRQDINQPQHF